The 15 T cell receptor beta chains listed next were all sequenced from one sample in a study of response to subunit inactivated influenza vaccine. TCRdb ran MiXCR on the RT-PCR reads and lists one entry per CDR3 protein. The sample gives hundreds of thousands of distinct CDR3 sequences, approximately 13% of which show up once; around 7% is in the top ten. The sample here was PBMCs from blood, taken about 14 days before vaccination. The receptor source for this set is a man over 45 who received an inactivated influenza vaccine.

In regard to this clonotype: This may be a read error, as it is one base from a much larger clone. V gene TRBV30 combines with J gene TRBJ1-6; D is possibly TRBD1 (5 bases). CDR1 is GTSNPN, CDR2 SVGIG, per germline (reference sequence). Trimming cost V 2 bases and J 9 bases, with 14 bases left between them. The CDR3 sequence is 14 residues long. CDR3 DNA sequence: TGTGCCTGGAGTTCCGGGACCAGAGGTTCACCCCTCCACTTT. This encodes CAWSSGTRGSPLHF.

This clonotype was observed many times. The J gene is TRBJ1-4, the V gene TRBV20-1; D is undetermined. This CDR3 is 16 amino acids long. Trimming stripped 1 base from V and 0 bases from J, with 12 bases between. In germline, CDR1 is DFQATT, CDR2 SNEGSKA (reference sequence). The CDR3 sequence: CSARVPGTTTNEKLFF. The CDR3 DNA reads TGCAGTGCTAGAGTTCCGGGTACAACAACTAATGAAAAACTGTTTTTT.

This clonotype was counted at least ten times. This chain links TRBV5-1 with TRBJ1-1; D possibly corresponds to TRBD1 (5 bases). V was trimmed by 3 bases and J by 1 base, leaving 10 bases between them. CDR1 and CDR2 from the germline V gene are SGHRS and YFSETQ. The length of the CDR3 is 14 residues. Here the CDR3 reads CASSSDTRNTEAFF. CDR3 nucleotide sequence: TGCGCCAGCAGCTCGGACACCAGGAACACTGAAGCTTTCTTT.

In this sample, this clonotype turned up many times. The rearrangement uses TRBV7-9 and TRBJ2-3; D gene unclear. The germline V and J ends were trimmed by 2 bases and 2 bases, with 5 bases remaining between them. CDR1 SEHNR and CDR2 FQNEAQ come from the germline V gene (reference sequence). The CDR3 is 13 residues long. CDR3 amino acids: CASSLSVTDTQYF. CDR3 in DNA: TGTGCCAGCAGCTTATCGGTCACAGATACGCAGTATTTT.

This clonotype was found many times. The V and J genes are TRBV5-1 and TRBJ1-6, with D perhaps matching TRBD1 (5 bases). CDR3 size: 15 residues. V lost 0 bases to trimming and J lost 8 bases, with 12 bases between them. Germline values: CDR1 SGHRS, CDR2 YFSETQ. CDR3 sequence: CASSLAVQGYSPLHF. As DNA, the CDR3 is TGCGCCAGCAGCTTGGCCGTCCAGGGATATTCACCCCTCCACTTT.

This clonotype was found a few times. The chain has TRBV7-9 and TRBJ2-7; TRBD1 agrees at 9 bases. Germline V gene lookup returns CDR1 SEHNR and CDR2 FQNEAQ (reference sequence). V was pared by 4 bases and J by 4 bases, with 5 bases of the junction left unmatched. The CDR3 covers 14 residues. The CDR3 spells CASSYGQGMYEQYF. The CDR3 coding sequence is TGTGCCAGCAGCTACGGACAGGGGATGTACGAGCAGTACTTC.

The chain is built from TRBV29-1 and TRBJ2-3; D tentatively reads TRBD1 or TRBD2 (5 bases each). Germline loops: CDR1 SQVTM, CDR2 ANQGSEA. V was shortened by 2 bases and J by 4 bases, with 7 bases between the two germline ends. The CDR3 runs to 12 residues. The CDR3 spells CSVERGPDTQYF. Written as DNA, the CDR3 is TGCAGCGTTGAAAGGGGACCAGATACGCAGTATTTT.

This clonotype has a handful of counts. This sequence joins TRBV5-6 and TRBJ1-1, with D unresolved. Trimming cost V 0 bases and J 3 bases, with 6 bases left between them. Germline V gives CDR1 SGHDT, CDR2 YYEEEE. The CDR3 contains 13 residues. In nucleotides, the CDR3 is TGTGCCAGCAGCTTGGAGGGCCACACTGAAGCTTTCTTT. This encodes CASSLEGHTEAFF.

Only a few counts were recorded for this clonotype. V is TRBV4-1 and J is TRBJ2-3; the D gene is possibly TRBD2 (6 bases). V lost 3 bases, J lost 0 bases, and 10 bases lay in between. Per germline, CDR1 MGHRA and CDR2 YSYEKL. The CDR3 has 15 amino acids. The CDR3 loop is CASSHTGTSTDTQYF. In DNA, the CDR3 is TGCGCCAGCAGCCACACCGGGACTAGCACAGATACGCAGTATTTT.

Details on this clonotype: A much more abundant neighbour one base away suggests this may be a read error. CDR3 DNA: TGTGCCAGCCGTCGCGACTTGGGGAATGAGCAGTTCTTC. Its translation: CASRRDLGNEQFF. This chain connects TRBV6-1 to TRBJ2-1, with D unresolved. This CDR3 comprises 13 residues. Germline loops: CDR1 MNHNS, CDR2 SASEGT. Trimming removed 8 bases from V and 7 bases from J, with 15 bases in between.

This clonotype was picked up a small number of times. The rearrangement links TRBV15 to TRBJ2-6, with D unresolved. CDR1 is LNHNV and CDR2 is YYDKDF in the germline V gene (reference sequence). The CDR3 sequence is 13 residues long. Trimming pared 0 bases from V and 7 bases from J, leaving 4 bases between. The CDR3 loop reads CATSRDLANVLTF. The CDR3 bases are TGTGCCACCAGCAGAGACCTTGCCAACGTCCTGACTTTC.

This clonotype has more than one count but fewer than ten. This rearrangement joins TRBV6-1 to TRBJ2-1; either TRBD1 or TRBD2 may supply D (5 bases each). The CDR3 length is 17 residues. In germline, CDR1 is MNHNS, CDR2 SASEGT. With 6 bases removed from V and 5 bases from J, the gap between germline ends came to 23 bases. The CDR3 DNA follows: TGTGCCAGCAGACTAGATCCGACAGTTCTAAAGGACAATGAGCAGTTCTTC. Translation: CASRLDPTVLKDNEQFF.

This chain links TRBV27 with TRBJ2-1; D may match TRBD1 or TRBD2 (6 bases each). CDR1 is MNHEY and CDR2 is SMNVEV in the germline V gene (reference sequence). Trimming took 6 bases from V and 0 from J, leaving 12 bases between them. This CDR3 spans 15 amino acids. The CDR3 loop is CASRSGASSYNEQFF. CDR3 sequence (DNA): TGTGCCAGCAGATCGGGGGCCAGCTCCTACAATGAGCAGTTCTTC.

The rearrangement uses TRBV5-1 and TRBJ1-2; possible D gene TRBD1, 5 bases. In germline, CDR1 is SGHRS, CDR2 YFSETQ. This CDR3 has 17 residues. V lost 0 bases and J 4 bases, leaving 19 bases between the germline ends. The CDR3, as DNA: TGCGCCAGCAGCTTGGAGGGACGCACAGACGATCGCTATGGCTACACCTTC. As protein: CASSLEGRTDDRYGYTF.

The rearrangement links TRBV28 to TRBJ2-7, with TRBD1 matching over 10 bases. The germline V gene encodes CDR1 MDHEN and CDR2 SYDVKM. The V gene end was trimmed by 4 bases and the J gene end by 9 bases; junction bases not matched to a gene: 3. This CDR3 spans 12 amino acids. CDR3 sequence: CASSWGQGTQYF. The CDR3 bases are TGTGCCAGCAGTTGGGGACAGGGGACGCAGTACTTC.